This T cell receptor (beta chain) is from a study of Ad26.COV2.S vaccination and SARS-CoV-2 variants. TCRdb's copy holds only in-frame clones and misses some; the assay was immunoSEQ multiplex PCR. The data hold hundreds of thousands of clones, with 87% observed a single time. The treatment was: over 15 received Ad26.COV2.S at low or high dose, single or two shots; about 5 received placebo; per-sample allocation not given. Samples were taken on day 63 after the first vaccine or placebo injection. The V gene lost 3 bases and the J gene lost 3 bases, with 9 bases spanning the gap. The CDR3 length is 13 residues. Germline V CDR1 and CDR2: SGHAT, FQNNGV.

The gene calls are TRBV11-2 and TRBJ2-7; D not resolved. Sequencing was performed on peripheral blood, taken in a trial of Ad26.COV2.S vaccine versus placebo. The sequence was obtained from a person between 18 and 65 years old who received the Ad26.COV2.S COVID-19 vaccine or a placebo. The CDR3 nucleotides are TGTGCCAGCAGCTTTTCCCCCAGCTACGAGCAGTACTTC. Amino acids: CASSFSPSYEQYF.